This paragraph reports one TCR beta chain. The data belong to a study of control samples from healthy donors and cancer patients. TCRdb's table, derived via immunoSEQ multiplex PCR, lists solely in-frame clones and lacks some. The sample yields about 130,000 clones, over 85% seen once. V lost 1 base and J 7 bases, leaving 9 bases between the germline ends. There are 13 residues in the CDR3. The germline gives CDR1 SGHDN, CDR2 FVKESK. Sequencing was performed on blood. This sequence originates from a man aged 18-30 years in good health. This chain uses TRBV14 with TRBJ2-3; D remains ambiguous. The CDR3 DNA reads TGTGCCAGCAGCCAAGTCTATCCAAATACGCAGTATTTT. Its protein is CASSQVYPNTQYF.